The 10 T cell receptor beta chains in this list originate from one sample, sequenced in a study of cytomegalovirus exposure and HLA in healthy donors. Sequencing was performed with immunoSEQ multiplex PCR; in TCRdb, only in-frame clones are kept and a portion is missing. The sample lists approximately 260,000 clones; about 86% were seen once. The sample taken for sequencing was PBMCs. The receptors derive from a woman between 18 and 30 years old in good health and CMV-seronegative.

V gene TRBV27 combines with J gene TRBJ2-2; 9 bases line up with TRBD2. V shed 10 bases and J 7 bases; nucleotides not matched to a gene: 31. Germline values: CDR1 MNHEY, CDR2 SMNVEV (reference sequence). This CDR3 comprises 21 residues. CDR3 nucleotides: TGTGCCACCCTACTCTCCGGTCGGGACAGTGGAGATAGCGGGAGATTCGGGGAGCTGTTTTTT. This translates into CATLLSGRDSGDSGRFGELFF.

This clone was detected only once. This chain connects TRBV5-1 to TRBJ2-3; TRBD2 matches 10 bases. The CDR3 has 14 residues. Per the germline V gene, CDR1 is SGHRS and CDR2 is YFSETQ. The trim removed 3 bases at V and 4 bases at J, leaving 2 bases unmatched. DNA for the CDR3: TGCGCCAGCAGCTCAAGCGGGGGGGCAGATACGCAGTATTTT. Encoded protein: CASSSSGGADTQYF.

The V call is TRBV6-5, the J call TRBJ1-3; D is possibly TRBD1 (5 bases). This CDR3 region has 14 residues. Germline loops: CDR1 MNHEY, CDR2 SVGAGI. Trimming took off 8 bases at V and 2 bases at J, with 13 bases between the two ends. CDR3 amino acids: CASSEPGAGNTIYF. The CDR3 DNA follows: TGTGCCAGCTCGGAGCCGGGGGCTGGAAACACCATATATTTT.

This clone was seen more than once but under ten times. The chain couples TRBV9 to TRBJ1-6; 7 nucleotides line up with TRBD1. V shed 2 bases and J 8 bases; nucleotides not matched to a gene: 4. Germline CDR1 is SGDLS and CDR2 is YYNGEE. The CDR3 runs 14 residues. In nucleotides, the CDR3 is TGTGCCAGCAGCGTTGGGACAGCGGATTCACCCCTCCACTTT. This encodes CASSVGTADSPLHF.

This sequence joins TRBV7-9 and TRBJ1-5; D is unclear. The length of the CDR3 is 16 residues. CDR1 and CDR2 from the germline V gene are SEHNR and FQNEAQ (reference sequence). Trimming stripped 4 bases from V and 2 bases from J, with 15 bases between. This chain's CDR3 is CASSCPQGGGNQPQHF. The CDR3 DNA reads TGTGCCAGCAGCTGTCCCCAAGGCGGCGGCAATCAGCCCCAGCATTTT.

V usage is TRBV27 and J usage is TRBJ1-5; the D is unclear. V was clipped by 4 bases and J by 6 bases, with 16 bases between them. This CDR3 is 15 amino acids long. CDR1 and CDR2 from the germline V gene are MNHEY and SMNVEV (reference sequence). The CDR3 region has the DNA TGTGCCAGCAGTTCGACGGCCGCCCGGGGTCAGCCCCAGCATTTT. It translates to CASSSTAARGQPQHF.

V and J are TRBV5-1 and TRBJ2-3; 8 bases line up with TRBD2. Trimming took 5 bases from V and 3 from J; bases not matched to a gene: 8. This CDR3 contains 15 residues. The germline gives CDR1 SGHRS, CDR2 YFSETQ. This chain's CDR3 is CASSFAGGCTDTQYF. The CDR3 DNA sequence: TGCGCCAGCAGTTTTGCGGGGGGCTGTACAGATACGCAGTATTTT.

This clone was found a few times. The rearrangement joins TRBV6-1 to TRBJ2-7; 8 positions match TRBD2. The CDR3 is 14 amino acids. Looked up from germline, CDR1 is MNHNS and CDR2 is SASEGT. V shed 4 bases and J 6 bases; nucleotides not matched to a gene: 8. The CDR3 DNA follows: TGTGCCAGCAGTGGTACAGCGGGAGACGGCGAGCAGTACTTC. Protein sequence: CASSGTAGDGEQYF.

The chain combines TRBV30 with TRBJ2-4, with 7 bases matching TRBD2. Germline V lookup: CDR1 GTSNPN, CDR2 SVGIG (reference sequence). Trimming at V came to 4 bases and at J to 0 bases, leaving 3 bases not matched to a gene. The CDR3 totals 14 residues. This chain's CDR3 is CAWIGRLAKNIQYF. The CDR3, as DNA: TGTGCCTGGATCGGGAGGCTAGCCAAAAACATTCAGTACTTC.

V usage is TRBV27 and J usage is TRBJ2-2; 7 positions agree with TRBD2. Trimming removed 3 bases from V and 0 bases from J; junction bases left unmatched: 4. The CDR3 contains 16 residues. CDR1 is MNHEY and CDR2 is SMNVEV in the germline V gene (reference sequence). This chain's CDR3 is CASSFGEGSNTGELFF. As DNA, the CDR3 is TGTGCCAGCAGTTTCGGGGAGGGATCGAACACCGGGGAGCTGTTTTTT.